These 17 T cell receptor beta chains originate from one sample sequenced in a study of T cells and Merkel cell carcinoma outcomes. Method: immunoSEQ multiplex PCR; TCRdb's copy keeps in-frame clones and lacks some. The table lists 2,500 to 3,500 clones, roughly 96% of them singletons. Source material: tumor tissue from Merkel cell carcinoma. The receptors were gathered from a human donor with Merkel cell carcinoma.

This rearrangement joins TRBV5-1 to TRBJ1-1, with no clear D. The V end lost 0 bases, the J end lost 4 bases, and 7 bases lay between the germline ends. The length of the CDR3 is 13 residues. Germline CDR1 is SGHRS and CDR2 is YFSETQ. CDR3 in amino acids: CASSLVVGTEAFF. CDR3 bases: TGCGCCAGCAGCTTGGTAGTTGGCACTGAAGCTTTCTTT. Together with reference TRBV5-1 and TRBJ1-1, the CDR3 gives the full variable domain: KAGVTQTPRYLIKTRGQQVTLSCSPISGHRSVSWYQQTPGQGLQFLFEYFSETQRNKGNFPGRFSGRQFSNSRSEMNVSTLELGDSALYLCASSLVVGTEAFFGQGTRLTVV.

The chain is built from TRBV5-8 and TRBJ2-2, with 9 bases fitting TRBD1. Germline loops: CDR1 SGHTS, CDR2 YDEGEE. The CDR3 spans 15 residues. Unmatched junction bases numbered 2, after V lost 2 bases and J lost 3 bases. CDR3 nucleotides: TGTGCCAGCAGCTTCGGGACAGGGCACACCGGGGAGCTGTTTTTT. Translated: CASSFGTGHTGELFF.

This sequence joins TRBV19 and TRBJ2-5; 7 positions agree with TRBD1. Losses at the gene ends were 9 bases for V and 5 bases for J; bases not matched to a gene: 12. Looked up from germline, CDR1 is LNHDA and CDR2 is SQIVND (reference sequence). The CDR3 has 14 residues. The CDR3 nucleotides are TGTGCCAGCATTTCCTTAAGGGGGCAGGAGACCCAGTACTTC. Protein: CASISLRGQETQYF. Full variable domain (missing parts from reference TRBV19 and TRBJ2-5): DGGITQSPKYLFRKEGQNVTLSCEQNLNHDAMYWYRQDPGQGLRLIYYSQIVNDFQKGDIAEGYSVSREKKESFPLTVTSAQKNPTAFYLCASISLRGQETQYFGPGTRLLVL.

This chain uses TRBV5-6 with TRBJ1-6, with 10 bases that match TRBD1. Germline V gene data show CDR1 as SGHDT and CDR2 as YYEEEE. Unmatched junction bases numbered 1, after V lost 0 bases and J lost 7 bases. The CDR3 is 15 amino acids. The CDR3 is CASSLVGQGNSPLHF. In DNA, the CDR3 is TGTGCCAGCAGCTTGGTGGGACAGGGGAATTCACCCCTCCACTTT. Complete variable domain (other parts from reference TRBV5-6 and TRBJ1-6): DAGVTQSPTHLIKTRGQQVTLRCSPKSGHDTVSWYQQALGQGPQFIFQYYEEEERQRGNFPDRFSGHQFPNYSSELNVNALLLGDSALYLCASSLVGQGNSPLHFGNGTRLTVT.

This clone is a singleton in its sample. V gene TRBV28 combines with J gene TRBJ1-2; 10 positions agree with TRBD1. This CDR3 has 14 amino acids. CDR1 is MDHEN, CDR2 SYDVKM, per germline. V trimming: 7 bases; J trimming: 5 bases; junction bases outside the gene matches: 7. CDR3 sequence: CASTPGTGVYGYTF. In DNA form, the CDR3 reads TGTGCCAGCACCCCCGGGACAGGGGTTTATGGCTACACCTTC.

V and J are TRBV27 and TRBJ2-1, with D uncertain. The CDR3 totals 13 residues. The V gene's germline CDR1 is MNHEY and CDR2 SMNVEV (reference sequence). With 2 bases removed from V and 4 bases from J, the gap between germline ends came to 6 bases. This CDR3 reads CASSLQFYNEQFF. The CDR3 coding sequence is TGTGCCAGCAGTTTACAGTTTTACAATGAGCAGTTCTTC.

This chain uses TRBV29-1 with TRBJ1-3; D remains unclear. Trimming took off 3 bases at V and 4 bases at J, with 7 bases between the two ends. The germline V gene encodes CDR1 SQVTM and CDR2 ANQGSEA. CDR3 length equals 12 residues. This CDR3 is CSVDTPGNTIYF. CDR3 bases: TGCAGCGTTGACACACCAGGAAACACCATATATTTT.

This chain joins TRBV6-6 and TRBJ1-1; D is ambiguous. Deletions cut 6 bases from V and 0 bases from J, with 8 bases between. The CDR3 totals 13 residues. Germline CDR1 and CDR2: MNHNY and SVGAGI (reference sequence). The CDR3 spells CASRGRMNTEAFF. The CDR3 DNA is TGTGCCAGCAGGGGCAGGATGAACACTGAAGCTTTCTTT.

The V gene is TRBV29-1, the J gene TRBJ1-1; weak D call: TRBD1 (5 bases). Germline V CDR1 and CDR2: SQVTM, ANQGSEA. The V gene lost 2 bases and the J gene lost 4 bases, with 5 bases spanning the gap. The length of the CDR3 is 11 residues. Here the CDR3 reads CSVETGTEAFF. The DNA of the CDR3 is TGCAGCGTTGAAACAGGCACTGAAGCTTTCTTT.

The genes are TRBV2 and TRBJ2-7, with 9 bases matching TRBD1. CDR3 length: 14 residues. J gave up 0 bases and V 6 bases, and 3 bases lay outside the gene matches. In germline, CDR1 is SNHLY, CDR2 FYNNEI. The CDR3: CASRQGASSYEQYF. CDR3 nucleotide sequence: TGTGCCAGCAGACAGGGGGCGAGCTCCTACGAGCAGTACTTC.

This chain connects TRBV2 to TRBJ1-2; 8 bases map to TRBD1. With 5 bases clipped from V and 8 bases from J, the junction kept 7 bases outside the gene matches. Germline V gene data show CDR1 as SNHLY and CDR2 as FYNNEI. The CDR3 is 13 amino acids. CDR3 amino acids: CASSRDRSRGYTF. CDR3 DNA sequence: TGTGCCAGCAGTAGGGACAGGTCGAGAGGCTACACCTTC.

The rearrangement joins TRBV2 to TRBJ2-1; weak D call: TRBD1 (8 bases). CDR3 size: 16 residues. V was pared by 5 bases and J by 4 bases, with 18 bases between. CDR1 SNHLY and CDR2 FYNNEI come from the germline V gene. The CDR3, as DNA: TGTGCCAGCAGTCCCACAGGGGGGGACAGATACAATGAGCAGTTCTTC. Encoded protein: CASSPTGGDRYNEQFF. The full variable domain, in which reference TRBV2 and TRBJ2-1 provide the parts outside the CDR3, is EPEVTQTPSHQVTQMGQEVILRCVPISNHLYFYWYRQILGQKVEFLVSFYNNEISEKSEIFDDQFSVERPDGSNFTLKIRSTKLEDSAMYFCASSPTGGDRYNEQFFGPGTRLTVL.

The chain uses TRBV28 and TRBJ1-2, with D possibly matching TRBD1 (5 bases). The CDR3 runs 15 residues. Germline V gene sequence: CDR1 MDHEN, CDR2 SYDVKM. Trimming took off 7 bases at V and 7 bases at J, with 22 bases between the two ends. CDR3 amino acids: CASNPGQGLVRGYTF. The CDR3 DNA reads TGTGCCAGCAACCCCGGCCAGGGTTTAGTACGTGGCTACACCTTC.

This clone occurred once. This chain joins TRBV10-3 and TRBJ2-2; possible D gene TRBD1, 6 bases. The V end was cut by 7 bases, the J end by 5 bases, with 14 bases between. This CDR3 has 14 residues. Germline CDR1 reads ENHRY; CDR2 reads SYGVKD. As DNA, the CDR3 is TGTGCCATCACAGCCGGGCAGGGGACCGGGGAGCTGTTTTTT. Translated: CAITAGQGTGELFF.

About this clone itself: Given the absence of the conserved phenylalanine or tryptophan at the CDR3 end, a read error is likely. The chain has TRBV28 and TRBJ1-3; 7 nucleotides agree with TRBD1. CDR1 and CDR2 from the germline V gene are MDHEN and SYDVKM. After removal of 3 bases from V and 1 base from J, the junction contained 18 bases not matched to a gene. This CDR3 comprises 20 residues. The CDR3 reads CASSFPLLIAGGKSGNTIYV. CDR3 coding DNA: TGTGCCAGCAGTTTCCCCCTACTGATAGCAGGGGGGAAGTCTGGAAACACCATATATGTT.

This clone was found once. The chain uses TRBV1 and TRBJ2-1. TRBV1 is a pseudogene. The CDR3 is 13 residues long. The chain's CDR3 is CTSSQDGGSEQFF. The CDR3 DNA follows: TGCACCAGCAGCCAAGATGGGGGTTCTGAGCAGTTCTTC.

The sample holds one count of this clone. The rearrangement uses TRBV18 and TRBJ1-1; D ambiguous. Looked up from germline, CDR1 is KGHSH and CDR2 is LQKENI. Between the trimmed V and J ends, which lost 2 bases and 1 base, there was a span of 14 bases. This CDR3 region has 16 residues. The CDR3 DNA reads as TGTGCCAGCTCACCAAACTCGAAGGTTTCGAACACTGAAGCTTTCTTT. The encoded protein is CASSPNSKVSNTEAFF.